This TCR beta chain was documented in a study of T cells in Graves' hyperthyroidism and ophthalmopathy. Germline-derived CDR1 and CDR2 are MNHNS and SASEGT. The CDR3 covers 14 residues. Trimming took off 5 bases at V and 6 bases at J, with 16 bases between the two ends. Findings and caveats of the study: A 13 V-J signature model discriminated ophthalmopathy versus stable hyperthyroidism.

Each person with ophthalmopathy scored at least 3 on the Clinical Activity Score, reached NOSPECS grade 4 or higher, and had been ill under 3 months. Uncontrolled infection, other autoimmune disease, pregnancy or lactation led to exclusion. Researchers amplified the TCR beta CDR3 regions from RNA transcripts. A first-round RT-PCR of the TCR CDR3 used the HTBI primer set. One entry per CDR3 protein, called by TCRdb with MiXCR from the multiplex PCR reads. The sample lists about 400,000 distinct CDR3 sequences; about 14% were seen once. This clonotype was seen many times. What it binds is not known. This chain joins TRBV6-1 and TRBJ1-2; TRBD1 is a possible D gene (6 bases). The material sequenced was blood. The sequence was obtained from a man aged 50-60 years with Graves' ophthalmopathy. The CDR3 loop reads CASSRNQGLDGYTF. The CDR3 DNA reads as TGTGCCAGCAGTCGAAATCAGGGGCTTGATGGCTACACCTTC.